This T cell receptor beta chain stems from a study of cytomegalovirus exposure and HLA in healthy donors (dated by TCRdb to the late 2010s). At the level of the whole study: A later analysis indicated that the 120 or so validation repertoires were generated on the platform also employed for the 650 to 850 repertoires of the first cohort. The study aimed to test whether cataloging public T cell receptors could reveal signatures of past pathogen exposure. A separate validation cohort of 100 to 150 different subjects was used in addition to the 666-subject first cohort. High-throughput TCR immunosequencing, statistical association of individual TCRs with disease status, and machine learning were combined to predict cytomegalovirus infection status. The full study reports these points: The study listed 164 TCR beta chains as associated with cytomegalovirus. In both the original and validation cohorts, the classifier was reported to diagnose cytomegalovirus status with high specificity and sensitivity. The authors suggested that the approach could potentially be extended to other disease states and immunological phenotypes. The validation cohort had no HLA typing available for a later analysis, so co-occurrence within that cohort was assessed over all 130 or so repertoires. In a later analysis, TCRs clustered in the first cohort were found to also tend to co-occur in the approximately 120 validation repertoires, with approximately 93% of cluster scores above 0. While some public TCRs were present in many individuals, most TCR sequences turned up only very rarely across donors. In vitro tests confirmed that a few of the cytomegalovirus-associated TCR beta chains recognize cytomegalovirus antigens.

Notes on this clone: It has no known antigen specificity. The sample holds no much larger clone one base away, and base qualities are not on file.

The donors belonged to the validation cohort of over a hundred subjects, which was separate from the roughly 700-subject first cohort. Libraries were prepared through the immunoSEQ multiplex PCR assay. As for the authors' bioinformatics: A statistical classification framework was built to diagnose cytomegalovirus status from the catalog of TCR beta chain sequences. This is the immuneACCESS table as TCRdb keeps it, with only in-frame sequences that have V and J called. A part of the clones is gone; compared with another copy, unresolved V genes explain less than half, and the rest is unexplained. The V and J calls and the clone size are those of that table, but D and trimming were determined from the DNA. Recorded for this sample are approximately 150,000 clones; almost 85% of them occurred a single time. Together, the top ten hold approximately 10% of the sample. Including cysteine and phenylalanine, the CDR3 has 13 amino acids. The retained sequence is limited to the CDR3, 39 bases, with the frame set at the first base. V is shortened by 8 bases, J by 2 bases, and the region joining them spans 10 bases. The germline V gene specifies SNHLY as CDR1 and FYNNEI as CDR2.

Sequenced input: PBMCs. The origin of this receptor is a young man in good health and CMV-seropositive. Here the chain combines TRBV2 and TRBJ2-1; the D segment could be TRBD1, given 6 matching bases. The bases are TGTGCCAGCGACCGGGACACCTACAATGAGCAGTTCTTC. This is translated as CASDRDTYNEQFF.